The TCR beta chain described here comes from a study of CD8 T cells in ankylosing spondylitis. In this sample, this clonotype turned up many times. The CDR3 sequence is 14 residues long. J lost 1 base, V lost 3 bases, and 2 bases had no gene match. CDR1 is SQVTM and CDR2 is ANQGSEA in the germline V gene. TCRdb processed the 5' RACE reads anew with MiXCR; each CDR3 protein has one entry. This table holds under 250,000 distinct CDR3 sequences, more than 25% found once. The clonotype originates from a male donor with ankylosing spondylitis or in good health (not recorded which). The V gene is TRBV29-1, the J gene TRBJ2-2; 7 bases are shared with TRBD2. The sequencing input was blood, either unsorted or a sorted T cell fraction (not recorded which). CDR3 DNA sequence: TGCAGCGTTGATCCGGGAGGGAACACCGGGGAGCTGTTTTTT. Amino acids: CSVDPGGNTGELFF.